This TCR beta chain was captured in a study of cytomegalovirus exposure and HLA in healthy donors. Study details: As released early, the data held 70 million to 100 million unique TCRs from HLA-typed donors.

Findings of the study overall: Accurate predictions that matched the HLA-A and HLA-B alleles of most subjects were reportedly made from TCR beta sequences. Some segments of the V type, notably TRBV6-2 and TRBV6-3, were excluded as indistinguishable. Overall, roughly 170 TCR beta chains were annotated as cytomegalovirus-associated.

The CDR3 loop spans 15 amino acids. Germline CDR1 and CDR2: SGHTA and FQGNSA. V was clipped by 5 bases and J by 7 bases; unmatched bases: 14. In regard to this clone: The antigen remains unidentified.

PCR primers comprised 60 Vbeta and 13 Jbeta primers. Sequencing used immunoSEQ multiplex PCR; TCRdb keeps in-frame clones, though not all of them. The table records around 130,000 clones, approximately 86% of them present only once. The rearrangement links TRBV7-2 to TRBJ2-7, with 7 nucleotides matching TRBD2. Sequenced input: PBMCs. This receptor was taken from a boy under 18 in good health and CMV-seronegative. The CDR3 reads CASSPLGRERKEQYF. CDR3 in DNA: TGTGCCAGCAGCCCCCTGGGGCGGGAGCGTAAAGAGCAGTACTTC.